This TCR beta chain was found in a study of cytotoxic CD8 clonotypes in ibrutinib-treated CLL. Whole-study findings and limits: For progressing versus sustained-remission patients, sampling times were not the same.

In the case of this clone: Its specificity is not known.

Libraries were prepared by immunoSEQ multiplex PCR; TCRdb keeps only in-frame clonotypes and omits some of them. The data hold approximately 140,000 clones, with 60% to 80% observed a single time. Deletions cut 1 base from V and 8 bases from J, with 9 bases between. This CDR3 comprises 13 residues. CDR1 and CDR2 from the germline V gene are SEHNR and FQNEAQ (reference sequence). Sequenced material: PBMCs, taken after 12 months of ibrutinib treatment. The chain links TRBV7-9 to TRBJ2-1; the D gene is possibly TRBD2 (5 bases). The clonotype comes from a human donor with chronic lymphocytic leukemia. CDR3 loop: CASSLVRVDEQFF. The DNA for the CDR3 is TGTGCCAGCAGCTTAGTGAGGGTTGATGAGCAGTTCTTC.